The table lists the clone carrying this TCR beta chain with a few counts. For recovered donors of Cohort 3, there were two negative PCRs, clearance, or symptom resolution. This sample is drawn from a study of blood T cell repertoires in COVID-19. Study in general: From the United States, Italy and Spain came samples of acute and convalescent COVID-19.

Original analysis: The assay estimated nucleated cells by amplifying reference gene primers. Libraries were prepared by immunoSEQ multiplex PCR; TCRdb keeps only in-frame clonotypes and omits some of them. The D gene and trimming were derived from the DNA, and the V and J assignments and clone size from that table. The table records a few hundred thousand clones, roughly 90% of them present only once. The sample comprised PBMCs or T cells enriched from blood (not recorded which). This receptor was taken from a woman between 25 and 40 years old who had recovered from COVID-19.

The CDR3 DNA reads TGTGCCAGCAACATTGGCAGGGCGGAGCAGTACTTC. As protein: CASNIGRAEQYF. V is TRBV28 and J is TRBJ2-7, with D possibly being TRBD1 (5 bases). V lost 7 bases and J lost 7, with 14 bases in between. CDR1 is MDHEN, CDR2 SYDVKM, per germline. This CDR3 region has 12 residues.